These 27 T cell receptor beta chains share one sample of origin, sequenced in a study of blood T cell repertoires in COVID-19. The repertoire was sequenced with immunoSEQ multiplex PCR; TCRdb's copy has only in-frame clones and lacks some. The data contain 50,000 to 65,000 clones, roughly 90% of them singletons. The sample taken for sequencing was peripheral blood. Receptors originate from a man aged 45-65 years with active COVID-19.

V is TRBV5-4 and J is TRBJ2-1; D is unclear. The V and J ends lost 3 bases and 6 bases respectively, with 10 bases between them. This CDR3 spans 13 amino acids. Germline-derived CDR1 and CDR2 are SGHNT and YYREEE (reference sequence). The DNA for the CDR3 is TGTGCCAGCAGCTCCCCGGTTCGCAATGAGCAGTTCTTC. The encoded protein is CASSSPVRNEQFF.

The chain has TRBV14 and TRBJ2-7, with D possibly matching TRBD2 (5 bases). Deletions cut 0 bases from V and 9 bases from J, with 6 bases between. The length of the CDR3 is 11 residues. In germline, CDR1 is SGHDN, CDR2 FVKESK. The CDR3 protein is CASSQERGQYF. The CDR3 nucleotides read TGTGCCAGCAGCCAAGAACGGGGGCAGTACTTC.

V is TRBV15 and J is TRBJ1-5, with 8 nucleotides matching TRBD1. Germline V gene lookup returns CDR1 LNHNV and CDR2 YYDKDF (reference sequence). V gave up 3 bases and J gave up 0 bases; unmatched junction bases: 13. The CDR3 sequence is 19 residues long. Here the CDR3 DNA reads TGTGCCACCAGCAGGAAGGACAGGGTGGACGCCTATAGCAATCAGCCCCAGCATTTT. Translating gives CATSRKDRVDAYSNQPQHF.

Of note for this clone: One end of the junction is discordant with germline, which a read error may explain. The gene calls are TRBV4-1 and TRBJ2-4, with D possibly being TRBD2 (6 bases). CDR1 and CDR2 from the germline V gene are MGHRA and YSYEKL. The CDR3 runs to 11 residues. CDR3 protein: CASSQDDGRYF. CDR3 sequence (DNA): TGCGCCAGCAGTCAAGACGACGGGAGATACTTC.

The chain recombines TRBV18 with TRBJ1-5; 7 bases map to TRBD1. This CDR3 is built from 14 residues. With 2 bases clipped from V and 2 bases from J, the junction kept 0 bases outside the gene matches. Germline loops: CDR1 KGHSH, CDR2 LQKENI. For the CDR3, the DNA is TGTGCCAGCTCACCAGGGACAGGCAATCAGCCCCAGCATTTT. Protein: CASSPGTGNQPQHF. The whole variable domain, filled in from reference TRBV18 and TRBJ1-5, reads NAGVMQNPRHLVRRRGQEARLRCSPMKGHSHVYWYRQLPEEGLKFMVYLQKENIIDESGMPKERFSAEFPKEGPSILRIQQVVRGDSAAYFCASSPGTGNQPQHFGDGTRLSIL.

The CDR3 DNA is TGTGCCAGCAGCTTAGCGTTTTGGACAGGGTCTGGTCGGAGTAATTCACCCCTCCACTTT. This encodes CASSLAFWTGSGRSNSPLHF. The chain couples TRBV7-2 to TRBJ1-6, with 8 bases aligning to TRBD1. The CDR3 covers 20 residues. V shed 0 bases and J 6 bases; nucleotides not matched to a gene: 16. CDR1 is SGHTA and CDR2 is FQGNSA in the germline V gene.

Of note for this clone: The junction departs from the called germline gene at one end, perhaps through a read error. The gene calls are TRBV2 and TRBJ2-7, with 7 bases that match TRBD2. Germline CDR1 reads SNHLY; CDR2 reads FYNNEI. This CDR3 is 12 amino acids long. CDR3 nucleotide sequence: TGTGCCAGCACTGTAACTAGCGCAGGCCCTAACTTC. Its protein is CASTVTSAGPNF.

The chain's CDR3 is CASSKGDRRVNTQYF. The CDR3 DNA sequence: TGTGCCAGTAGTAAGGGGGACAGACGAGTGAATACGCAGTATTTT. The chain uses TRBV19 and TRBJ2-3; 7 bases match TRBD1. Per the germline V gene, CDR1 is LNHDA and CDR2 is SQIVND (reference sequence). CDR3 length: 15 amino acids. Losses at the gene ends were 4 bases for V and 7 bases for J; bases not matched to a gene: 11.

V gene TRBV7-8 combines with J gene TRBJ2-5; 9 bases fit TRBD1. The V and J ends lost 4 bases and 2 bases, in that order; junction bases with no gene match: 5. This CDR3 comprises 15 residues. Germline CDR1 SGHVS, CDR2 FQNEAQ. The CDR3 region has the DNA TGTGCCAGCAGCTCCGTGACAGGGGGGCAAGAGACCCAGTACTTC. Residues: CASSSVTGGQETQYF.

This chain connects TRBV18 to TRBJ2-2, with 7 bases aligning to TRBD2. CDR3 length: 17 residues. Germline CDR1 is KGHSH and CDR2 is LQKENI. J gave up 6 bases and V 3 bases, and 13 bases lay outside the gene matches. DNA for the CDR3: TGTGCCAGCTCACCGGTTAGCGGGCGACGAGGGGCCGGGGAGCTGTTTTTT. Its translation: CASSPVSGRRGAGELFF. The whole variable domain, remainder taken from reference TRBV18 and TRBJ2-2, is NAGVMQNPRHLVRRRGQEARLRCSPMKGHSHVYWYRQLPEEGLKFMVYLQKENIIDESGMPKERFSAEFPKEGPSILRIQQVVRGDSAAYFCASSPVSGRRGAGELFFGEGSRLTVL.

The chain carries TRBV7-2 and TRBJ2-2; D remains ambiguous. CDR1 SGHTA and CDR2 FQGNSA come from the germline V gene. The CDR3 has 15 residues. Trimming took off 6 bases at V and 1 base at J, with 12 bases between the two ends. CDR3: CASRESPGNTGELFF. CDR3 DNA: TGTGCCAGCAGAGAAAGCCCTGGGAACACCGGGGAGCTGTTTTTT.

V usage is TRBV2 and J usage is TRBJ2-3; TRBD2 matches at 13 bases. J was trimmed by 7 bases and V by 8 bases; bases with no gene match: 9. Germline V gives CDR1 SNHLY, CDR2 FYNNEI. The CDR3 runs 15 residues. The CDR3 sequence: CASLSTSGGAYTQYF. Written as DNA, the CDR3 is TGTGCCAGCCTTTCTACTAGCGGGGGGGCGTATACGCAGTATTTT. The whole variable domain, remainder taken from reference TRBV2 and TRBJ2-3, is EPEVTQTPSHQVTQMGQEVILRCVPISNHLYFYWYRQILGQKVEFLVSFYNNEISEKSEIFDDQFSVERPDGSNFTLKIRSTKLEDSAMYFCASLSTSGGAYTQYFGPGTRLTVL.

V usage is TRBV7-2 and J usage is TRBJ2-5; maybe TRBD2 (5 bases). The germline V gene encodes CDR1 SGHTA and CDR2 FQGNSA. Trimming took off 6 bases at V and 2 bases at J, with 28 bases between the two ends. This CDR3 spans 19 amino acids. CDR3: CASSILYGGLTGIQETQYF. In nucleotides, the CDR3 is TGTGCCAGCAGTATCCTTTACGGCGGGTTAACGGGGATTCAAGAGACCCAGTACTTC.

This clone came up once. The gene calls are TRBV7-2 and TRBJ2-1; TRBD2 agrees at 12 bases. CDR3 length equals 14 residues. CDR1 is SGHTA and CDR2 is FQGNSA in the germline V gene. V lost 7 bases and J lost 5; bases outside the gene matches: 3. The CDR3 bases are TGTGCCAGCACTCCTAGCGGGGGGGACAATGAGCAGTTCTTC. It is translated as CASTPSGGDNEQFF. Supplemented by reference TRBV7-2 and TRBJ2-1, the full variable domain reads GAGVSQSPSNKVTEKGKDVELRCDPISGHTALYWYRQSLGQGLEFLIYFQGNSAPDKSGLPSDRFSAERTGGSVSTLTIQRTQQEDSAVYLCASTPSGGDNEQFFGPGTRLTVL.

The V and J genes are TRBV4-3 and TRBJ2-5; a weak D match, TRBD2 (7 bases). Germline V lookup: CDR1 LGHNA, CDR2 YSLEER. The CDR3 is 14 amino acids. V lost 4 bases and J lost 4, with 13 bases in between. The CDR3 DNA reads TGCGCCAGCAGCCCAGGAAGGGGGGGAGAGACCCAGTACTTC. Amino acid sequence: CASSPGRGGETQYF.

V is TRBV19 and J is TRBJ2-7, with D possibly being TRBD1 (7 bases). The CDR3 has 15 amino acids. V was cut by 3 bases and J by 0 bases, with 12 bases left in between. CDR1 and CDR2 from the germline V gene are LNHDA and SQIVND (reference sequence). CDR3 DNA: TGTGCCAGTAGTATTGCGGGACAGAACTCCTACGAGCAGTACTTC. Protein: CASSIAGQNSYEQYF. Using reference TRBV19 and TRBJ2-7 for the parts outside the CDR3, the full variable domain is DGGITQSPKYLFRKEGQNVTLSCEQNLNHDAMYWYRQDPGQGLRLIYYSQIVNDFQKGDIAEGYSVSREKKESFPLTVTSAQKNPTAFYLCASSIAGQNSYEQYFGPGTRLTVT.

The V and J genes are TRBV7-9 and TRBJ2-1; 7 nucleotides line up with TRBD2. The CDR3 contains 17 residues. The V gene end was trimmed by 1 base and the J gene end by 4 bases; junction bases not matched to a gene: 10. CDR1 and CDR2 from the germline V gene are SEHNR and FQNEAQ (reference sequence). In DNA, the CDR3 is TGTGCCAGCAGCTTAGTCCGGTTGGCTAGCGGATACAATGAGCAGTTCTTC. Its protein product is CASSLVRLASGYNEQFF.

This clone was seen a handful of times. This chain connects TRBV7-8 to TRBJ1-1, with unresolved D. Germline values: CDR1 SGHVS, CDR2 FQNEAQ. CDR3 size: 12 residues. Trimming removed 1 base from V and 11 bases from J, with 11 bases in between. The CDR3 sequence: CASSLVGDNAFF. The CDR3 coding sequence is TGTGCCAGCAGCTTAGTCGGGGATAACGCTTTCTTT.

The CDR3 coding sequence is TGTGCCAGCAGTCTGGGGGGTTTCCCTGAAGCTTTCTTT. Amino acid sequence: CASSLGGFPEAFF. This chain links TRBV7-2 with TRBJ1-1; weak D call: TRBD1 (5 bases). V lost 6 bases to trimming and J lost 6 bases, with 14 bases between them. The germline V gene has CDR1 SGHTA and CDR2 FQGNSA. There are 13 residues in the CDR3.

The V gene is TRBV2, the J gene TRBJ2-5, with D possibly TRBD2 on 6 matching bases. Trimming took 7 bases from V and 4 from J, leaving 13 bases between them. The CDR3 runs 13 residues. Germline values: CDR1 SNHLY, CDR2 FYNNEI. The CDR3 DNA reads TGTGCCAGCACGAGTCGGCGGGGAGAGACCCAGTACTTC. This codes for CASTSRRGETQYF.

The chain has TRBV19 and TRBJ2-6; D unclear. Germline V gene data show CDR1 as LNHDA and CDR2 as SQIVND (reference sequence). Trimming pared 5 bases from V and 8 bases from J, leaving 7 bases between. The CDR3 totals 12 residues. The chain's CDR3 is CASSPGSNVLTF. DNA for the CDR3: TGTGCCAGTAGTCCCGGTTCCAACGTCCTGACTTTC.

The chain joins TRBV7-2 to TRBJ2-5, with 10 bases aligning to TRBD2. The length of the CDR3 is 14 residues. Losses at the gene ends were 6 bases for V and 5 bases for J; bases not matched to a gene: 6. CDR1 SGHTA and CDR2 FQGNSA come from the germline V gene. The CDR3 bases are TGTGCCAGCAGGAGCGGGGGGGCCGGGGAGACCCAGTACTTC. It is translated as CASRSGGAGETQYF. The variable domain in full, with the rest retrieved from reference TRBV7-2 and TRBJ2-5, is GAGVSQSPSNKVTEKGKDVELRCDPISGHTALYWYRQSLGQGLEFLIYFQGNSAPDKSGLPSDRFSAERTGGSVSTLTIQRTQQEDSAVYLCASRSGGAGETQYFGPGTRLLVL.

The V call is TRBV7-2, the J call TRBJ2-1; D perhaps matches TRBD2 (6 bases). With 8 bases removed from V and 3 bases from J, the gap between germline ends came to 14 bases. The V gene's germline CDR1 is SGHTA and CDR2 FQGNSA. This CDR3 has 14 residues. This chain's CDR3 is CASGKRADYNEQFF. The CDR3 bases are TGTGCCAGCGGCAAGCGGGCCGACTACAATGAGCAGTTCTTC.

This sequence joins TRBV19 and TRBJ2-7; TRBD1 agrees at 8 bases. The CDR3 runs 13 residues. V gave up 4 bases and J gave up 5 bases; unmatched junction bases: 4. Per germline, CDR1 LNHDA and CDR2 SQIVND (reference sequence). CDR3 loop: CASSTTGGNEQYF. The CDR3 nucleotides read TGTGCCAGTAGTACCACAGGGGGGAACGAGCAGTACTTC.

This chain connects TRBV7-2 to TRBJ2-2; 7 bases map to TRBD2. The V gene end was trimmed by 7 bases and the J gene end by 6 bases; junction bases not matched to a gene: 14. The CDR3 loop spans 16 amino acids. Germline CDR1 reads SGHTA; CDR2 reads FQGNSA. CDR3 loop: CASTRGGGLGAGELFF. DNA for the CDR3: TGTGCCAGCACCCGTGGCGGGGGTCTAGGAGCCGGGGAGCTGTTTTTT.

This chain connects TRBV4-2 to TRBJ1-4, with D perhaps matching TRBD1 (5 bases). Germline V gene sequence: CDR1 LGHNA, CDR2 YNFKEQ. The V end lost 5 bases, the J end lost 5 bases, and 15 bases lay between the germline ends. The length of the CDR3 is 15 residues. As DNA, the CDR3 is TGTGCCAGCAGCGGACACAGCAACCAAAATGAAAAACTGTTTTTT. This encodes CASSGHSNQNEKLFF.

This clone was found once. The chain uses TRBV6-5 and TRBJ1-1; TRBD1 is a possible D gene (5 bases). Germline V gives CDR1 MNHEY, CDR2 SVGAGI. Trimming left V 2 bases short and J 0 bases short, with 7 bases between. CDR3 length equals 14 residues. This CDR3 reads CASSYQGLNTEAFF. The CDR3 region has the DNA TGTGCCAGCAGTTACCAGGGCTTGAACACTGAAGCTTTCTTT.